Following are 18 T cell receptor beta chains from one sample sequenced in a study of cytomegalovirus exposure and HLA in healthy donors. Primers for the PCR totalled 60 Vbeta and 13 Jbeta. Method: immunoSEQ multiplex PCR; TCRdb's copy keeps in-frame clones and lacks some. In the table there are about 160,000 clones, about 60% of which are singletons. Sequencing was carried out using PBMCs. These receptors were collected from a woman aged 55-70 years in good health and CMV-seropositive.

The chain joins TRBV7-3 to TRBJ1-1; D is perhaps TRBD1 (5 bases). Between the trimmed V and J ends, which lost 3 bases and 2 bases, there was a span of 7 bases. Germline values: CDR1 SGHTA, CDR2 FQGTGA. The length of the CDR3 is 13 residues. This CDR3 reads CASSFGGNTEAFF. The CDR3 nucleotides are TGTGCCAGCAGCTTCGGGGGTAACACTGAAGCTTTCTTT. The full variable domain, rest sourced from reference TRBV7-3 and TRBJ1-1, is GAGVSQTPSNKVTEKGKYVELRCDPISGHTALYWYRQSLGQGPEFLIYFQGTGAADDSGLPNDRFFAVRPEGSVSTLKIQRTERGDSAVYLCASSFGGNTEAFFGQGTRLTVV.

The chain recombines TRBV7-9 with TRBJ1-5; D perhaps matches TRBD1 (6 bases). Per the germline V gene, CDR1 is SEHNR and CDR2 is FQNEAQ (reference sequence). This CDR3 has 14 amino acids. Trimming pared 5 bases from V and 7 bases from J, leaving 15 bases between. The CDR3 loop is CASSPRQDRQPQHF. The DNA of the CDR3 is TGTGCCAGCAGCCCCCGACAGGATCGGCAGCCCCAGCATTTT.

The chain recombines TRBV28 with TRBJ2-4; 10 nucleotides agree with TRBD2. With 3 bases clipped from V and 1 base from J, the junction kept 12 bases outside the gene matches. Germline lookup yields CDR1 MDHEN and CDR2 SYDVKM. This CDR3 is built from 19 residues. DNA of the CDR3: TGTGCCAGCAGTTTTTTGGCTACTAGCGGGGATCGGGCCAAAAACATTCAGTACTTC. Protein: CASSFLATSGDRAKNIQYF. The complete variable domain, with remaining parts taken from reference TRBV28 and TRBJ2-4, reads DVKVTQSSRYLVKRTGEKVFLECVQDMDHENMFWYRQDPGLGLRLIYFSYDVKMKEKGDIPEGYSVSREKKERFSLILESASTNQTSMYLCASSFLATSGDRAKNIQYFGAGTRLSVL.

The chain has TRBV5-1 and TRBJ2-7; D perhaps matches TRBD2 (6 bases). Germline CDR1 SGHRS, CDR2 YFSETQ. This CDR3 is 16 amino acids long. Trimming stripped 0 bases from V and 0 bases from J, with 13 bases between. In DNA form, the CDR3 reads TGCGCCAGCAGCTTGGGTCCGGGACTCGACTCCTACGAGCAGTACTTC. Its translation: CASSLGPGLDSYEQYF.

This clone was detected a few times. The chain joins TRBV28 to TRBJ2-7; 13 positions match TRBD2. V shed 8 bases and J 3 bases; nucleotides not matched to a gene: 7. The length of the CDR3 is 15 residues. The germline CDR1 and CDR2 sequences are MDHEN and SYDVKM. In DNA form, the CDR3 reads TGTGCCAGCCGCCGGACTAGCGGGAGAATCTACGAGCAGTACTTC. Amino acid sequence: CASRRTSGRIYEQYF. The entire variable domain, with the rest obtained from reference TRBV28 and TRBJ2-7, is as follows: DVKVTQSSRYLVKRTGEKVFLECVQDMDHENMFWYRQDPGLGLRLIYFSYDVKMKEKGDIPEGYSVSREKKERFSLILESASTNQTSMYLCASRRTSGRIYEQYFGPGTRLTVT.

The rearrangement joins TRBV7-3 to TRBJ1-2; 10 bases fit TRBD1. After removal of 5 bases from V and 6 bases from J, the junction contained 6 bases not matched to a gene. Germline V gene data show CDR1 as SGHTA and CDR2 as FQGTGA. This CDR3 has 14 residues. The CDR3 is CASSKTTGGDGYTF. As DNA, the CDR3 is TGTGCCAGCAGCAAAACGACAGGGGGCGATGGCTACACCTTC.

V is TRBV10-3 and J is TRBJ1-3, with TRBD1 identical over 8 bases. The CDR3 has 14 residues. Germline-derived CDR1 and CDR2 are ENHRY and SYGVKD. V lost 3 bases, J lost 8 bases, and 6 bases stayed unmatched. The CDR3 coding sequence is TGTGCCATCAGTGACTCCCAGGGGGCGGACACCATATATTTT. Amino acid sequence: CAISDSQGADTIYF.

This chain uses TRBV29-1 with TRBJ1-2; D is uncertain. V gave up 0 bases and J gave up 7 bases, with 3 bases separating them. Per germline, CDR1 SQVTM and CDR2 ANQGSEA. The CDR3 is 10 amino acids. The CDR3 DNA follows: TGCAGCGTTGAAGAGAGTGGCTACACCTTC. Its protein is CSVEESGYTF.

There are a few counts of this clone. The chain uses TRBV19 and TRBJ1-5; D is ambiguous. V was clipped by 6 bases and J by 0 bases, with 9 bases between them. Germline CDR1 LNHDA, CDR2 SQIVND (reference sequence). This CDR3 region has 14 residues. The CDR3 DNA sequence: TGTGCCAGTAGGTCCAGTTATAGCAATCAGCCCCAGCATTTT. Protein: CASRSSYSNQPQHF.

The V call is TRBV15, the J call TRBJ2-1; TRBD2 matches 11 bases. The CDR3 has 15 residues. The germline V gene encodes CDR1 LNHNV and CDR2 YYDKDF (reference sequence). V shed 5 bases, J shed 7 bases, and the junction held 7 bases outside the gene matches. CDR3 protein: CATSRRLAGRNEQFF. CDR3 DNA sequence: TGTGCCACCAGCCGCCGACTAGCGGGAAGGAATGAGCAGTTCTTC. Together with reference TRBV15 and TRBJ2-1, the CDR3 gives the full variable domain: DAMVIQNPRYQVTQFGKPVTLSCSQTLNHNVMYWYQQKSSQAPKLLFHYYDKDFNNEADTPDNFQSRRPNTSFCFLDIRSPGLGDTAMYLCATSRRLAGRNEQFFGPGTRLTVL.

There are a few counts of this clone. The chain carries TRBV9 and TRBJ1-2; maybe TRBD1 (5 bases). The CDR3 loop spans 15 amino acids. The V gene's germline CDR1 is SGDLS and CDR2 YYNGEE. V lost 4 bases and J lost 1, with 14 bases in between. The CDR3 DNA follows: TGTGCCAGCAGCCCCTCGTCAGACAGTAACTATGGCTACACCTTC. It is translated as CASSPSSDSNYGYTF.

This chain links TRBV28 with TRBJ2-3, with D perhaps matching TRBD1 (6 bases). The V end lost 2 bases, the J end lost 1 base, and 10 bases lay between the germline ends. CDR3 length: 15 amino acids. The germline gives CDR1 MDHEN, CDR2 SYDVKM. The CDR3 spells CASSLPNRGTDTQYF. DNA of the CDR3: TGTGCCAGCAGTTTACCCAACAGGGGCACAGATACGCAGTATTTT.

The chain has TRBV7-9 and TRBJ1-4, with 8 positions matching TRBD1. This CDR3 comprises 17 residues. In germline, CDR1 is SEHNR, CDR2 FQNEAQ (reference sequence). V lost 7 bases, J lost 5 bases, and 15 bases stayed unmatched. CDR3 in amino acids: CASKDTGGRRGNEKLFF. CDR3 bases: TGTGCCAGCAAGGACACAGGGGGGCGGAGGGGGAATGAAAAACTGTTTTTT.

The count of this clone is one. This chain connects TRBV5-1 to TRBJ2-1; D not resolved. This CDR3 spans 16 amino acids. The germline V and J ends were trimmed by 0 bases and 10 bases, with 20 bases remaining between them. The V gene's germline CDR1 is SGHRS and CDR2 YFSETQ. This CDR3 is CASSLDPARHTMEQFF. In nucleotides, the CDR3 is TGCGCCAGCAGCTTGGATCCAGCAAGACATACAATGGAGCAGTTCTTC.

This clone has just one count. The chain joins TRBV7-2 to TRBJ1-2; possibly TRBD1 for D (6 bases). The CDR3 has 16 amino acids. V was shortened by 0 bases and J by 8 bases, with 19 bases between the two germline ends. The germline V gene has CDR1 SGHTA and CDR2 FQGNSA. In nucleotides, the CDR3 is TGTGCCAGCAGCTTAGCATTGCCAGGGGCGCGTAAAGGCTACACCTTC. Its protein is CASSLALPGARKGYTF.

This clone appeared a few times. This chain links TRBV6-5 with TRBJ2-1, with 9 nucleotides matching TRBD1. Germline V CDR1 and CDR2: MNHEY, SVGAGI. The CDR3 spans 14 residues. Trimming cost V 3 bases and J 10 bases; bases outside gene matches: 7. The CDR3 here is CASSYSTGGYEQFF. In DNA form, the CDR3 reads TGTGCCAGCAGTTATTCGACAGGGGGTTACGAGCAGTTCTTC.

This chain connects TRBV6-5 to TRBJ1-1; D unresolved. Germline lookup yields CDR1 MNHEY and CDR2 SVGAGI. Between the trimmed V and J ends, which lost 2 bases and 1 base, there was a span of 11 bases. This CDR3 contains 15 residues. The CDR3 reads CASSYVGQENTEAFF. As DNA, the CDR3 is TGTGCCAGCAGTTACGTCGGTCAGGAGAACACTGAAGCTTTCTTT.

The count of this clone is one. The chain carries TRBV15 and TRBJ2-1; D is perhaps TRBD1 (6 bases). Between the trimmed V and J ends, which lost 1 base and 13 bases, there was a span of 14 bases. The CDR3 loop spans 13 amino acids. Germline CDR1 LNHNV, CDR2 YYDKDF (reference sequence). The CDR3 spells CATSRGRSDRQFF. In DNA form, the CDR3 reads TGTGCCACCAGCAGAGGTAGATCGGACAGACAGTTCTTC.